The 30 T cell receptor beta chains given below trace back to one sample, sequenced in a study of T cell responses to AZD1222 COVID-19 vaccine. Method: immunoSEQ multiplex PCR; TCRdb's copy keeps in-frame clones and lacks some. The top ten hold about 1.5% of the sample, which has roughly 200,000 clones, about 94% seen once. The sample here was peripheral blood, taken 28 days after the second dose of the MenACWY control vaccine. Receptor source: an adult who received the MenACWY meningococcal vaccine as a control.

The chain carries TRBV27 and TRBJ2-2; D call uncertain. Looked up from germline, CDR1 is MNHEY and CDR2 is SMNVEV (reference sequence). Between the trimmed V and J ends, which lost 1 base and 3 bases, there was a span of 0 bases. The CDR3 is 12 amino acids. The CDR3 reads CASSLYTGELFF. The CDR3 DNA is TGTGCCAGCAGTTTATACACCGGGGAGCTGTTTTTT.

This CDR3 is CSAVQGDTQYF. The CDR3 DNA reads as TGCAGTGCAGTACAGGGGGATACGCAGTATTTT. This chain connects TRBV20-1 to TRBJ2-3, with 7 bases identical to TRBD1. Germline CDR1 is DFQATT and CDR2 is SNEGSKA (reference sequence). The CDR3 totals 11 residues. Unmatched junction bases numbered 3, after V lost 6 bases and J lost 6 bases.

The V call is TRBV11-2, the J call TRBJ2-1; 8 bases match TRBD2. CDR3 length: 15 residues. The J segment lost 10 bases and the V segment lost 5 bases, leaving 13 bases of the junction unmatched. The germline V gene encodes CDR1 SGHAT and CDR2 FQNNGV. The CDR3 DNA follows: TGTGCCAGCAGCCCTACTAGCGGCGCCGTTGAGGAGCAGTTCTTC. This translates into CASSPTSGAVEEQFF. Together with reference TRBV11-2 and TRBJ2-1, the CDR3 gives the full variable domain: EAGVAQSPRYKIIEKRQSVAFWCNPISGHATLYWYQQILGQGPKLLIQFQNNGVVDDSQLPKDRFSAERLKGVDSTLKIQPAKLEDSAVYLCASSPTSGAVEEQFFGPGTRLTVL.

To note about this clone: One junction end disagrees with the germline gene, perhaps due to a read error. Distinct nucleotide sequences in the sample also encode this CDR3. V gene TRBV6-5 combines with J gene TRBJ2-3; D is perhaps TRBD1 (6 bases). The germline V gene encodes CDR1 MNHEY and CDR2 SVGAGI. The CDR3 has 14 amino acids. CDR3 DNA sequence: TGTGCCAGCAGTTATTTTGGGGGCACGGATACGCAGTATTTT. Protein: CASSYFGGTDTQYF.

The chain employs TRBV15 and TRBJ1-1, with TRBD1 matching over 10 bases. The CDR3 is 16 residues long. Unmatched junction bases numbered 4, after V lost 2 bases and J lost 1 base. The germline gives CDR1 LNHNV, CDR2 YYDKDF (reference sequence). Here the CDR3 reads CATSRHRTGGNTEAFF. In DNA form, the CDR3 reads TGTGCCACCAGCAGACATCGGACAGGGGGGAACACTGAAGCTTTCTTT.

The chain uses TRBV5-5 and TRBJ2-7; TRBD1 aligns across 10 bases. V trimming: 5 bases; J trimming: 0 bases; junction bases outside the gene matches: 8. Germline CDR1 reads SGHKS; CDR2 reads YYEKEE (reference sequence). This CDR3 has 16 residues. CDR3 DNA: TGTGCCAGCAGAGAACCGGGACAGGGGCCCTCCTACGAGCAGTACTTC. Residues: CASREPGQGPSYEQYF.

The gene calls are TRBV19 and TRBJ2-7; a possible D gene is TRBD2 (5 bases). Germline V gene sequence: CDR1 LNHDA, CDR2 SQIVND (reference sequence). The CDR3 covers 15 residues. V lost 4 bases and J lost 6, with 19 bases in between. CDR3 protein: CASSTTTAGLGEQYF. CDR3 DNA: TGTGCCAGTAGTACCACGACGGCGGGCCTCGGCGAGCAGTACTTC.

The chain joins TRBV6-2 or TRBV6-3 to TRBJ1-1; D remains unclear. This CDR3 comprises 12 residues. V lost 2 bases to trimming and J lost 10 bases, with 11 bases between them. The V gene's germline CDR1 is MNHEY and CDR2 SVGEGT. The CDR3 DNA reads TGTGCCAGCAGTTACGAGGGAATCGGAGCTTTCTTT. It yields the protein CASSYEGIGAFF.

A word on this clone: The same CDR3 arises from other DNA sequences in this sample as well. The J gene is TRBJ1-1, the V gene TRBV29-1, with D hard to call. This CDR3 comprises 12 residues. The V end was cut by 6 bases, the J end by 1 base, with 9 bases between. The germline gives CDR1 SQVTM, CDR2 ANQGSEA. The CDR3 DNA is TGCAGCGTGGGAACCGGGAACACTGAAGCTTTCTTT. This encodes CSVGTGNTEAFF.

The gene calls are TRBV5-1 and TRBJ1-1, with a possible D match to TRBD1 (5 bases). V dropped 4 bases and J dropped 0 bases, with 13 bases sitting between them. Germline CDR1 reads SGHRS; CDR2 reads YFSETQ. The CDR3 totals 15 residues. This chain's CDR3 is CASSPTQEMNTEAFF. In DNA, the CDR3 is TGCGCCAGCAGCCCGACACAGGAAATGAACACTGAAGCTTTCTTT.

The chain recombines TRBV29-1 with TRBJ1-2; a weak D match, TRBD1 (6 bases). Germline loops: CDR1 SQVTM, CDR2 ANQGSEA. This CDR3 is built from 13 residues. V was shortened by 0 bases and J by 4 bases, with 9 bases between the two germline ends. The CDR3 DNA is TGCAGCGTTGAAGATCCGGGGGCCTATGGCTACACCTTC. It codes for CSVEDPGAYGYTF. Based on the CDR3 plus reference TRBV29-1 and TRBJ1-2, the full variable domain is SAVISQKPSRDICQRGTSLTIQCQVDSQVTMMFWYRQQPGQSLTLIATANQGSEATYESGFVIDKFPISRPNLTFSTLTVSNMSPEDSSIYLCSVEDPGAYGYTFGSGTRLTVV.

This chain connects TRBV18 to TRBJ2-7; 9 bases match TRBD1. Per germline, CDR1 KGHSH and CDR2 LQKENI. Trimming at V came to 1 base and at J to 3 bases, leaving 7 bases not matched to a gene. CDR3 size: 16 residues. The CDR3 region is CASSPRGWDRDYEQYF. The CDR3 DNA sequence: TGTGCCAGCTCACCACGGGGCTGGGACAGGGACTACGAGCAGTACTTC.

This rearrangement joins TRBV14 to TRBJ1-5; D is ambiguous. V was clipped by 1 base and J by 6 bases, with 16 bases between them. Per the germline V gene, CDR1 is SGHDN and CDR2 is FVKESK. The length of the CDR3 is 16 residues. CDR3 in amino acids: CASSQVNDTFRQPQHF. In nucleotides, the CDR3 is TGTGCCAGCAGCCAAGTAAACGACACTTTTCGTCAGCCCCAGCATTTT.

In its sample, this clone was seen a few times. This sequence joins TRBV10-3 and TRBJ1-1; no clear D gene. CDR3 length: 12 residues. V lost 6 bases and J 4 bases, leaving 9 bases between the germline ends. Looked up from germline, CDR1 is ENHRY and CDR2 is SYGVKD. CDR3 nucleotides: TGTGCCATCAGCCTTAAGGGCACTGAAGCTTTCTTT. This codes for CAISLKGTEAFF.

The chain uses TRBV6-5 and TRBJ2-4; the D call may be TRBD1 or TRBD2 (5 bases each). The CDR3 consists of 15 residues. Germline V gene lookup returns CDR1 MNHEY and CDR2 SVGAGI. V gave up 6 bases and J gave up 7 bases, with 19 bases separating them. The CDR3 protein is CASSGAELMENIQYF. The CDR3, as DNA: TGTGCCAGCAGCGGGGCTGAACTAATGGAGAACATTCAGTACTTC.

This chain connects TRBV9 to TRBJ2-1; 10 bases agree with TRBD1. Germline assignment: CDR1 SGDLS and CDR2 YYNGEE. V shed 7 bases, J shed 5 bases, and the junction held 9 bases outside the gene matches. CDR3 length: 15 amino acids. CDR3 in DNA: TGTGCCAGCGGGAGAGGGACAGGGGTTGACAATGAGCAGTTCTTC. This gives the protein CASGRGTGVDNEQFF.

The rearrangement uses TRBV27 and TRBJ1-1, with D perhaps TRBD1 (5 bases). The CDR3 is 13 amino acids. Germline-derived CDR1 and CDR2 are MNHEY and SMNVEV (reference sequence). Trimming pared 5 bases from V and 6 bases from J, leaving 13 bases between. CDR3 DNA sequence: TGTGCCAGCAGTAGGGGCCTATTTTCTGAAGCTTTCTTT. Translated, it gives CASSRGLFSEAFF.

The V call is TRBV19, the J call TRBJ1-5; no reliable D call. V lost 10 bases and J 1 base, leaving 17 bases between the germline ends. Looked up from germline, CDR1 is LNHDA and CDR2 is SQIVND (reference sequence). CDR3 length equals 15 residues. The CDR3: CATIPYVGSNQPQHF. As DNA, the CDR3 is TGTGCCACCATACCGTATGTGGGGAGCAATCAGCCCCAGCATTTT.

The CDR3 reads CASSEGGWDSLNYGYTF. CDR3 bases: TGTGCCAGCAGTGAGGGGGGTTGGGACAGCCTTAACTATGGCTACACCTTC. The rearrangement joins TRBV6-1 to TRBJ1-2, with 7 bases that match TRBD1. Per the germline V gene, CDR1 is MNHNS and CDR2 is SASEGT. V gave up 3 bases and J gave up 1 base; unmatched junction bases: 11. CDR3 length: 17 residues.

This chain links TRBV28 with TRBJ2-2, with D perhaps TRBD1 (6 bases). The CDR3 spans 15 residues. Germline-derived CDR1 and CDR2 are MDHEN and SYDVKM. Trimming removed 7 bases at V and 5 bases at J, with 17 bases between. Here the CDR3 reads CASNYRVGLTGELFF. CDR3 DNA sequence: TGTGCCAGCAACTACAGGGTCGGTTTGACCGGGGAGCTGTTTTTT.

This clone was counted only a few times. The genes are TRBV13 and TRBJ2-7, with D perhaps TRBD1 (5 bases). The V and J ends lost 0 bases and 6 bases respectively, with 6 bases between them. Germline V gene sequence: CDR1 PRHDT, CDR2 FYEKMQ (reference sequence). The CDR3 runs to 12 residues. The CDR3 loop reads CASSLGQGEQYF. CDR3 DNA: TGTGCCAGCAGCTTAGGGCAGGGCGAGCAGTACTTC.

This clone was detected only once. This chain uses TRBV5-1 with TRBJ2-7, with 9 bases matching TRBD1. Germline lookup yields CDR1 SGHRS and CDR2 YFSETQ. The CDR3 consists of 14 residues. V dropped 4 bases and J dropped 4; count of bases not matched to a gene: 6. The CDR3 is CASSPGQGMYEQYF. CDR3 coding DNA: TGCGCCAGCAGCCCTGGACAGGGGATGTACGAGCAGTACTTC.

The CDR3 loop reads CATSSPRGLAAQETQYF. The CDR3 DNA reads as TGTGCCACCAGCTCCCCCAGAGGTCTAGCGGCCCAAGAGACCCAGTACTTC. The chain recombines TRBV15 with TRBJ2-5; the match to TRBD2 covers 7 bases. V dropped 5 bases and J dropped 1; count of bases not matched to a gene: 13. Germline CDR1 reads LNHNV; CDR2 reads YYDKDF (reference sequence). The length of the CDR3 is 17 residues.

The rearrangement links TRBV2 to TRBJ1-3; the D gene is possibly TRBD1 (5 bases). V lost 6 bases and J 0 bases, leaving 12 bases between the germline ends. Germline CDR1 is SNHLY and CDR2 is FYNNEI. The CDR3 totals 15 residues. Here the CDR3 reads CASSGGGGSGNTIYF. CDR3 DNA: TGTGCCAGCAGCGGTGGGGGGGGCTCTGGAAACACCATATATTTT.

This chain connects TRBV4-2 to TRBJ2-5; 7 positions agree with TRBD2. This CDR3 has 17 amino acids. Germline V CDR1 and CDR2: LGHNA, YNFKEQ. J lost 0 bases, V lost 0 bases, and 7 bases had no gene match. The CDR3 loop is CASSQDREGFYQETQYF. CDR3 nucleotide sequence: TGTGCCAGCAGCCAAGATAGGGAGGGGTTTTACCAAGAGACCCAGTACTTC.

The chain links TRBV4-3 to TRBJ1-4; 7 bases agree with TRBD1. This CDR3 contains 15 residues. CDR1 LGHNA and CDR2 YSLEER come from the germline V gene. The V and J ends lost 0 bases and 6 bases, in that order; junction bases with no gene match: 4. CDR3 region: CASSQEGQMYEKLFF. The DNA of the CDR3 is TGCGCCAGCAGCCAAGAGGGACAGATGTATGAAAAACTGTTTTTT.

The chain's CDR3 is CASSIRVGFTEAFF. The DNA for the CDR3 is TGTGCCAGCAGCATCAGGGTAGGTTTCACTGAAGCTTTCTTT. The V call is TRBV5-5, the J call TRBJ1-1, with D perhaps matching TRBD1 (5 bases). The CDR3 runs to 14 residues. With 4 bases removed from V and 4 bases from J, the gap between germline ends came to 14 bases. Germline lookup yields CDR1 SGHKS and CDR2 YYEKEE (reference sequence).

The chain employs TRBV6-5 and TRBJ2-7; no definite D call. The length of the CDR3 is 14 residues. V lost 5 bases, J lost 3 bases, and 14 bases lay in between. Germline V CDR1 and CDR2: MNHEY, SVGAGI. The CDR3 DNA reads as TGTGCCAGCAGTCACCGGGCTATACTCTACGAGCAGTACTTC. Amino acids: CASSHRAILYEQYF.

The chain carries TRBV27 and TRBJ1-5; tentative D call: TRBD1 (6 bases). This CDR3 spans 14 amino acids. Per the germline V gene, CDR1 is MNHEY and CDR2 is SMNVEV (reference sequence). The V and J ends lost 2 bases and 8 bases respectively, with 13 bases between them. DNA of the CDR3: TGTGCCAGCAGTTTAAGAGGGGGAATAGAGCCCCAGCATTTT. Translating gives CASSLRGGIEPQHF.

This chain joins TRBV5-1 and TRBJ1-1; D not certain. CDR3 length: 14 amino acids. V gave up 3 bases and J gave up 1 base, with 10 bases separating them. Looked up from germline, CDR1 is SGHRS and CDR2 is YFSETQ. Written as DNA, the CDR3 is TGCGCCAGCAGCTCTAGCTCAACGAACACTGAAGCTTTCTTT. Its protein is CASSSSSTNTEAFF.